This T cell receptor beta chain was sequenced for a study of blood T cells in healthy people across ages. This CDR3 has 15 amino acids. The ends lost 5 bases at V and 5 bases at J; junction bases unmatched: 10. Germline values: CDR1 DFQATT, CDR2 SNEGSKA (reference sequence). This clonotype was picked up a small number of times. A second PCR, run for roughly 7 to 12 cycles, used a sample-barcoded 5' primer plus a J-beta primer mix. A single record per CDR3 protein comes from TCRdb applying MiXCR to the 5' RACE reads. The sample consists of about 1,400,000 distinct CDR3 sequences, 35% to 45% of them appearing once.

This receptor was obtained from a young woman in good health. Material for sequencing was blood. The V call is TRBV20-1, the J call TRBJ2-1, with 9 bases fitting TRBD2. DNA of the CDR3: TGCAGTGCTGAAGTGGGGACTAGCCCCGACAATGAGCAGTTCTTC. It encodes CSAEVGTSPDNEQFF.